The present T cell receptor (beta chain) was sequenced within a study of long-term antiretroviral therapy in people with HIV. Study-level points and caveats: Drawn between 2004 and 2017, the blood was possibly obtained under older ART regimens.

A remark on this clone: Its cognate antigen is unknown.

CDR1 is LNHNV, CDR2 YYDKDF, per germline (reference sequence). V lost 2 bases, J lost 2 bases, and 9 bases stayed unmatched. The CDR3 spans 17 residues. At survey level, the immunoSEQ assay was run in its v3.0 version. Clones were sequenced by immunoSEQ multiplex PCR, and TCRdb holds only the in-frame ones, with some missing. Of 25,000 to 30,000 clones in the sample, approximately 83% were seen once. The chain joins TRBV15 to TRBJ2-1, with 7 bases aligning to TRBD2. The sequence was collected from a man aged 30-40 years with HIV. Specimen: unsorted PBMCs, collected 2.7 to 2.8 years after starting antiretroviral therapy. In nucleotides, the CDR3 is TGTGCCACCAGCAGATCGTCTATGGGGGGGGCCTACAATGAGCAGTTCTTC. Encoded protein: CATSRSSMGGAYNEQFF.